This TCR beta chain was retrieved from a study of T cell responses to AZD1222 COVID-19 vaccine (dated by TCRdb to the early 2020s). A note on the overall study: AZD1222 recipients whose second dose came at about 4 weeks and those whose second dose came at about 12 weeks were combined into one group, since spike-specific TCR depth and breadth did not differ between the two schedules. A total of roughly 240 trial participants underwent TCR sequencing, of whom about 210 received two doses of AZD1222 and some 26 received two doses of the MenACWY control vaccine. Trial participants were enrolled into age subgroups of 18-55, 56-69 and 70-plus years, which contained approximately 150, 30 and 60 TCR-sequenced participants, respectively. Points the paper makes about the study in general: Conclusions about previously exposed vaccinees are limited because only six or seven AZD1222 recipients were SARS-CoV-2 seropositive at baseline. Because no samples from the day 14 peak response were available, repertoires could be characterized only after the peak T cell response. The vaccine-associated CD4 TCRs covered the entire spike protein, and the dominant responses fell in regions 160-218 and 743-854. In the small 56-69-year group, the increase in depth fell short of significance, most likely because of low power. Participants were mostly white British, with more females than males. The authors suggested clonal diversity may have been underestimated. Spike-specific TCR breadth and depth rose significantly after two AZD1222 doses compared with day 0 and with MenACWY recipients. Reportedly, almost half of the unique spike-specific TCRs recognized epitopes lying outside the regions that are mutated in the B.1.351 and B.1.1.7 variants.

The CDR3 regions of human TCRbeta chains were analyzed by immunosequencing. The paper's data handling went like this. TCRs in the repertoires were compared against a reference library of SARS-CoV-2-specific TCRs that had been generated with the MIRA antigen-specificity platform. Breadth was defined as the fraction of unique TCRs that were SARS-CoV-2-associated, and depth was defined as the fraction of total T cells that were SARS-CoV-2-associated. Using the MIRA data, each spike-specific TCR was assigned both to the spike region to which the TCR was reactive and to a CD4 or CD8 class. Log10-transformed breadth and depth values were compared by one-way ANOVA with Sidak's multiple comparisons tests. Imported from immuneACCESS, the table was reduced by TCRdb to in-frame sequences with V and J called. These copies leave out some clones; in studies compared against another copy, an unresolved V gene accounts for under half, and the cause of the remainder is not known. That table furnishes V, J and clone size, whereas the DNA furnished D and trimming. The sample includes about 120,000 clones, with more than 80% observed a single time. 5.4% of the sample is in the top ten clones.

A distance of 13 bases separates the germline ends of V and J, which lose 0 bases and 5 bases respectively. The CDR3 runs 16 amino acids, cysteine and phenylalanine included. The read is trimmed to its CDR3 DNA, 48 bases read in frame from base 1. The germline V gene gives CDR1 as KGHSH and CDR2 as LQKENI. The time point label here, explained by the study, means: baseline before first vaccination. Vaccinee samples came from UK trials COV001 and COV002, including a single-blind randomized controlled phase 2/3 trial of AZD1222 (ChAdOx1 nCoV-19) in healthy adults. Trial participant PBMC samples were collected at day 0 and day 28 after the second dose for TCRbeta chain sequencing. In regard to this clone: This receptor's antigen is unknown. No per-base quality is available; no much larger clone lies one base away.

The sequence came from an adult in good health. The V gene is TRBV18 and the J gene is TRBJ1-4, with an unclear D gene assignment. Source: peripheral blood, taken on day 0 of AZD1222 vaccination. The CDR3 is CASSPPVGRKNEKLFF. The nucleotide sequence is given as TGTGCCAGCTCACCACCCGTGGGCAGAAAAAATGAAAAACTGTTTTTT.